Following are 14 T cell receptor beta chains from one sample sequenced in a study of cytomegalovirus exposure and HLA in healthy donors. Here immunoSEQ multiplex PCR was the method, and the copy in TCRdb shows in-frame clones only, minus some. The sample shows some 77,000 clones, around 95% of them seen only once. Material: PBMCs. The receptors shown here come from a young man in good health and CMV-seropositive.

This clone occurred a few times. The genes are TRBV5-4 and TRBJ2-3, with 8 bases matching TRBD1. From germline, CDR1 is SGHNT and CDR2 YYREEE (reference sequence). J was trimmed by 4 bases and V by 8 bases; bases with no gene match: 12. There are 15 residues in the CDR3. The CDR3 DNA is TGTGCCAGTACCCAGGGGGCTAGCCGGCCAGATACGCAGTATTTT. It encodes CASTQGASRPDTQYF.

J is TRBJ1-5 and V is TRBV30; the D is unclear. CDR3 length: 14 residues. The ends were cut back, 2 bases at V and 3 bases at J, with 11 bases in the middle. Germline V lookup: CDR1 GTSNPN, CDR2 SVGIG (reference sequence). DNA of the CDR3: TGTGCCTGGAGTAAGGATAGCCTCAATCAGCCCCAGCATTTT. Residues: CAWSKDSLNQPQHF.

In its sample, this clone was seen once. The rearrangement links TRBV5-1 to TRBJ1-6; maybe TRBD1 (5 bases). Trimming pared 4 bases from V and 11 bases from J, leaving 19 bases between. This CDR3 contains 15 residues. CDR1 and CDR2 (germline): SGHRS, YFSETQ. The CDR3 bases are TGCGCCAGCAGCGCCACACGGGGCGGCGGGGCACCCCTCCACTTT. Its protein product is CASSATRGGGAPLHF.

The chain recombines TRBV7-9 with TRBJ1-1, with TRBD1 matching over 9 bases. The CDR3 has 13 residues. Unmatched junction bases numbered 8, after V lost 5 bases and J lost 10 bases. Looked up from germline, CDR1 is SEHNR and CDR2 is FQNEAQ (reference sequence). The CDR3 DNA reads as TGTGCCAGCAGCCTACAGGGGGCTGACGGAGCTTTCTTT. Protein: CASSLQGADGAFF.

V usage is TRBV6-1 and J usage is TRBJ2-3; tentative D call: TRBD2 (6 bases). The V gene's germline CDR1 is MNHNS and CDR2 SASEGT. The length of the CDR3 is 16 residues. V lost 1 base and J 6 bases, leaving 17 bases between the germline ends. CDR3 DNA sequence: TGTGCCAGCAGTGAAGGAGCGGCTCTGGAGGGGGATACGCAGTATTTT. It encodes CASSEGAALEGDTQYF.

The CDR3 reads CASSELETTANTGELFF. The CDR3 region has the DNA TGTGCCAGCAGTGAATTGGAGACCACCGCGAACACCGGGGAGCTGTTTTTT. The V call is TRBV2, the J call TRBJ2-2; D gene ambiguous. Germline CDR1 is SNHLY and CDR2 is FYNNEI. The CDR3 runs 17 residues. Trimming removed 2 bases at V and 0 bases at J, with 13 bases between.

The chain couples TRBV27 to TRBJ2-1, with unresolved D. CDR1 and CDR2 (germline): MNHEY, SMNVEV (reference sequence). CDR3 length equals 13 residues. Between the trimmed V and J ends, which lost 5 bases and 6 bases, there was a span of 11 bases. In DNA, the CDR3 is TGTGCCAGCAGTATACGACACCCCAATGAGCAGTTCTTC. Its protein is CASSIRHPNEQFF.

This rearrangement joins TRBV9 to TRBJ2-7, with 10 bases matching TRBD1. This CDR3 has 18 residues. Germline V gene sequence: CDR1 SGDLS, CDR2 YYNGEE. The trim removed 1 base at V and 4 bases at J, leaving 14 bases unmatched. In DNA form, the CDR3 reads TGTGCCAGCAGCGTACAATCGGTCCCGGGACAGGGGATTTACGAGCAGTACTTC. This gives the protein CASSVQSVPGQGIYEQYF.

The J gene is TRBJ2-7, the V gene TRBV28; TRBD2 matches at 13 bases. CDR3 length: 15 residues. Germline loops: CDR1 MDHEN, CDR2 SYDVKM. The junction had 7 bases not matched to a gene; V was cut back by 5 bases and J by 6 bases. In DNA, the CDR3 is TGTGCCAGCAGTGGACTAGCGGGAGTTCGGGTCGAGCAGTACTTC. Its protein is CASSGLAGVRVEQYF.

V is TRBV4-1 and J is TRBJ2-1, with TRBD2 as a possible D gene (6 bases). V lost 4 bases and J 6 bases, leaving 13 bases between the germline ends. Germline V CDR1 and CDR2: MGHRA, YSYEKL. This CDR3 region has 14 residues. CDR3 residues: CASSPPLAPNEQFF. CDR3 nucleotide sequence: TGCGCCAGCAGCCCTCCTCTAGCGCCCAATGAGCAGTTCTTC.

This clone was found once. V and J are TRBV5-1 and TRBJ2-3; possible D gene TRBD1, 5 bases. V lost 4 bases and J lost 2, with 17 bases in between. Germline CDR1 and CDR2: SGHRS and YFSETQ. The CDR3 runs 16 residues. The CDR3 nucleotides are TGCGCCAGCAGCCCCGCTAGATTGACAGTCACAGATACGCAGTATTTT. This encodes CASSPARLTVTDTQYF. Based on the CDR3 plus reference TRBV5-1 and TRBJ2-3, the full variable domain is KAGVTQTPRYLIKTRGQQVTLSCSPISGHRSVSWYQQTPGQGLQFLFEYFSETQRNKGNFPGRFSGRQFSNSRSEMNVSTLELGDSALYLCASSPARLTVTDTQYFGPGTRLTVL.

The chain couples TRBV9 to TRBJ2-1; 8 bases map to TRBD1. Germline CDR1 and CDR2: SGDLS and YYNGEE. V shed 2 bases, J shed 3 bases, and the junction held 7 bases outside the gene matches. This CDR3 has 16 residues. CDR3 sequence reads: CASSVVSGQDYNEQFF. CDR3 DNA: TGTGCCAGCAGCGTTGTCTCGGGACAGGACTACAATGAGCAGTTCTTC.

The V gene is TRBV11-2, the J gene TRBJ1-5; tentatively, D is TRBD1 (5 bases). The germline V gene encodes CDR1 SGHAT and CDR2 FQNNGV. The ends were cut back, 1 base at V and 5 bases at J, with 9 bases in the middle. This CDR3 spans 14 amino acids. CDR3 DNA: TGTGCCAGCAGCTTAGGAGGGGACTATCAGCCCCAGCATTTT. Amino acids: CASSLGGDYQPQHF.

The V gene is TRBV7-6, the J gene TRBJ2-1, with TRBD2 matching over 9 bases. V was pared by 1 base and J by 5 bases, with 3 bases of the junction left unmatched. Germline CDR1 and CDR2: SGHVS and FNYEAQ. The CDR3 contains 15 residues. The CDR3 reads CASSLVPSGNNEQFF. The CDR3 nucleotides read TGTGCCAGCAGCTTAGTGCCTAGCGGGAACAATGAGCAGTTCTTC.